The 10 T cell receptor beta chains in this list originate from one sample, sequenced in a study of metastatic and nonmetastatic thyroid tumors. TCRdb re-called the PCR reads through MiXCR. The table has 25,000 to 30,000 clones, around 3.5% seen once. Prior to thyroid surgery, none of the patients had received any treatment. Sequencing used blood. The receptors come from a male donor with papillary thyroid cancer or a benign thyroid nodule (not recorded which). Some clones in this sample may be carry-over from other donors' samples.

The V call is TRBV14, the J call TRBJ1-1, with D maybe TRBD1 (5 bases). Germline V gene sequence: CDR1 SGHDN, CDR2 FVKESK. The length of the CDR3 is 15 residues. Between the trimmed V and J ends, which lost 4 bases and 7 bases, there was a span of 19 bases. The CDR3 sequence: CASSPLGPWGNEAFF. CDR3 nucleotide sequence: TGTGCCAGCAGCCCACTGGGCCCCTGGGGCAATGAAGCTTTCTTT. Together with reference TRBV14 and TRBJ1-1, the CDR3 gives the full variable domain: EAGVTQFPSHSVIEKGQTVTLRCDPISGHDNLYWYRRVMGKEIKFLLHFVKESKQDESGMPNNRFLAERTGGTYSTLKVQPAELEDSGVYFCASSPLGPWGNEAFFGQGTRLTVV.

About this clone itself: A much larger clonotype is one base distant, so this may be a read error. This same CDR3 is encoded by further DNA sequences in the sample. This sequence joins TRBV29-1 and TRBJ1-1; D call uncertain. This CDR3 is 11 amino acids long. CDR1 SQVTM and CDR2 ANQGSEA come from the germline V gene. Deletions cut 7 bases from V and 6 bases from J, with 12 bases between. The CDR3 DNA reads TGCAGCGCGGTCAAAGGCGCTGAAGCTTTCTTT. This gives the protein CSAVKGAEAFF. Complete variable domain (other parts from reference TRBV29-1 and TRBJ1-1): SAVISQKPSRDICQRGTSLTIQCQVDSQVTMMFWYRQQPGQSLTLIATANQGSEATYESGFVIDKFPISRPNLTFSTLTVSNMSPEDSSIYLCSAVKGAEAFFGQGTRLTVV.

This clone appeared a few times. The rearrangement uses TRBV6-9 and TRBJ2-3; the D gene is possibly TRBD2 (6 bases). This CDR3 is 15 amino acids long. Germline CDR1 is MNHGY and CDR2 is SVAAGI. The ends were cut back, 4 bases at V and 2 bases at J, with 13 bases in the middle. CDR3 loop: CASSLADRITDTQYF. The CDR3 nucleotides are TGTGCCAGCAGTTTAGCGGATAGGATCACAGATACGCAGTATTTT.

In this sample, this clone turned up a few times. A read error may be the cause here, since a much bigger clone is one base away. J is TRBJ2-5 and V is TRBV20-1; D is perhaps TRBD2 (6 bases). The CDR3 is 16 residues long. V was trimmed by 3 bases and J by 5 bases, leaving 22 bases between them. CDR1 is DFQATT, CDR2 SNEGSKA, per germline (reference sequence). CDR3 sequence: CSARGTIGRFDETQYF. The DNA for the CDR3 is TGCAGTGCTAGGGGTACTATCGGGAGATTTGACGAGACCCAGTACTTC.

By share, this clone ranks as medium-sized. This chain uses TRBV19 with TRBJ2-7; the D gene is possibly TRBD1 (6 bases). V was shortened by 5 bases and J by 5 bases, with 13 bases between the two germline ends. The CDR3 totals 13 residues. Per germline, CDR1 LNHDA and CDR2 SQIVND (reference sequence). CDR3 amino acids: CASSVQQGDEQYF. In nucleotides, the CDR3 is TGTGCCAGTAGTGTACAACAGGGCGACGAGCAGTACTTC.

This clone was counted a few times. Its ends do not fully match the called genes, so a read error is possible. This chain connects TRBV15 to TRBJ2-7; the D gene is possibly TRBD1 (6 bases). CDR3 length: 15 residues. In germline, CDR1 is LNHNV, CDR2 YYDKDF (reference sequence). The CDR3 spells CATSRRLGGSYEQHF. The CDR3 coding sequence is TGTGCCACCAGCAGAAGGCTTGGGGGCTCCTACGAGCAGCACTTC.

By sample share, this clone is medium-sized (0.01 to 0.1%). CDR3 coding DNA: TGTGCCAGCATGGGGGGAGAACTCAATCAGCCCCAGCATTTT. This translates into CASMGGELNQPQHF. The V call is TRBV6-2 or TRBV6-3, the J call TRBJ1-5; maybe TRBD1 (5 bases). This CDR3 comprises 14 residues. V was shortened by 7 bases and J by 3 bases, with 13 bases between the two germline ends. Germline lookup yields CDR1 MNHEY and CDR2 SVGEGT.

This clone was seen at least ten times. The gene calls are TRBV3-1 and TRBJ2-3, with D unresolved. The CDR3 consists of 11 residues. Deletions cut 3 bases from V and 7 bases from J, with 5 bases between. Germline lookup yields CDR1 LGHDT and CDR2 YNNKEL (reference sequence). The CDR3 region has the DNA TGTGCCAGCAGCCACCTAAATACGCAGTATTTT. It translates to CASSHLNTQYF.

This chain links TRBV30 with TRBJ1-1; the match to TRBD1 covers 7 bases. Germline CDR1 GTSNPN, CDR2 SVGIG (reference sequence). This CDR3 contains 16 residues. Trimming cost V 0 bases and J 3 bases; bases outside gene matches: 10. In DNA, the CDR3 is TGTGCCTGGAGTGTGGGACTTTGGACAGGAGACACTGAAGCTTTCTTT. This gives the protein CAWSVGLWTGDTEAFF.

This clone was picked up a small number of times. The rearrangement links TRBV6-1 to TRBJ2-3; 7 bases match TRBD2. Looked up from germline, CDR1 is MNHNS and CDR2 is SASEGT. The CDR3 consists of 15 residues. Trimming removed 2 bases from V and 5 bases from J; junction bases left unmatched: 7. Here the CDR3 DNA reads TGTGCCAGCAGTGAAACGAGCGGGAAGATAGATACGCAGTATTTT. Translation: CASSETSGKIDTQYF.